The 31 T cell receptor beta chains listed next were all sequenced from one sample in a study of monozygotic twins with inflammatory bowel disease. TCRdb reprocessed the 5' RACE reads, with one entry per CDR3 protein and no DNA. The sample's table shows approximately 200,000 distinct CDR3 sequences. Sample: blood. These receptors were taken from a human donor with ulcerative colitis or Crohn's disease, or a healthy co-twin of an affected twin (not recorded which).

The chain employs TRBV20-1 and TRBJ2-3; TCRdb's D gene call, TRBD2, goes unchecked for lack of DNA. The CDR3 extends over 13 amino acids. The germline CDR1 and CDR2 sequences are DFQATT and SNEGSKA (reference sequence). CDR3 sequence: CSANGRSTDTQYF.

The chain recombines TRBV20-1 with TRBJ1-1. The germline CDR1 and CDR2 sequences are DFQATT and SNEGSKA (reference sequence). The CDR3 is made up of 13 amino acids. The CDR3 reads CSASLTPITEAFF.

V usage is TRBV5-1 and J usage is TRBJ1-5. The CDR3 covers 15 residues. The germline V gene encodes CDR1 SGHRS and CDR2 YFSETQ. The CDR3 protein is CASSFDIGDNQPQHF.

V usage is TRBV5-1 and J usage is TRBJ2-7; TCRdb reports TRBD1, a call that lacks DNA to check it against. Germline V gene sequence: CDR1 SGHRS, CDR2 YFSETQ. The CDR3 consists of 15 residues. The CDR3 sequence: CASDSGAGNRLEQYF.

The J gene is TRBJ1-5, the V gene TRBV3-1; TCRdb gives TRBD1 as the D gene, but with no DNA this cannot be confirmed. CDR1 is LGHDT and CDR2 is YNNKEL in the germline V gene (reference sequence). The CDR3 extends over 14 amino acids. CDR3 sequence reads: CASSPTGGGQPQHF.

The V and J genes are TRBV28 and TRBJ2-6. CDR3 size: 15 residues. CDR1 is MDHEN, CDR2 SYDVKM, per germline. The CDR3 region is CASSSAASGANVLTF.

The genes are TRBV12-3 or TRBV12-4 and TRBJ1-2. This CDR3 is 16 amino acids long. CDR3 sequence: CASSASSYSVVGGYTF.

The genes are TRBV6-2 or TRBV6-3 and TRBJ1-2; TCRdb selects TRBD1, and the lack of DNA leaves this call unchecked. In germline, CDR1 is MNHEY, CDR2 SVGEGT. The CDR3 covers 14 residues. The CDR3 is CASSSLTGMHGYTF.

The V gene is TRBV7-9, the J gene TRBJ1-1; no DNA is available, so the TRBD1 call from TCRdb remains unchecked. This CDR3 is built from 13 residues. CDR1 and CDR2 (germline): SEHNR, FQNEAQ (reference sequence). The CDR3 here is CASSPVGQLEAFF.

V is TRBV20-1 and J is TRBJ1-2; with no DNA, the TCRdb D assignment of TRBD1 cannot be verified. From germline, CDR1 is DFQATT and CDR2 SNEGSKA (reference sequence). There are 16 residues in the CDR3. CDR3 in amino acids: CSARASLGGAGEGYTF.

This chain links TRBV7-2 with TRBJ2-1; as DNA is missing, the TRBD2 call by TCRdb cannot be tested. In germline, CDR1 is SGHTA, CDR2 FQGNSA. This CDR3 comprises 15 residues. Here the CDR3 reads CASRDTSGTYNEQFF.

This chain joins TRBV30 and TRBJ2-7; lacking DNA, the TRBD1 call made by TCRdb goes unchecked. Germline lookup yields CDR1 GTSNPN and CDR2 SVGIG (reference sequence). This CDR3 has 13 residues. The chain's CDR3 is CAWITEGADEQYF.

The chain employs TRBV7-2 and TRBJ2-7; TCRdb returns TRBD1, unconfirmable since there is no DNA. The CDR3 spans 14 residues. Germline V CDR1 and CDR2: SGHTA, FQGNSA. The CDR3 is CASSLGQGRYEQYF.

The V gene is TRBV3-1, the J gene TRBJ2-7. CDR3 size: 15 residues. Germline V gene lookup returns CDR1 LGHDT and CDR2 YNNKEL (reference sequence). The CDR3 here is CASSQDIDSWGEQYF.

The CDR3 sequence is CASSDWGGENMQYF. The gene calls are TRBV2 and TRBJ2-4; TCRdb's D call, TRBD1, is unchecked because there is no DNA. Germline lookup yields CDR1 SNHLY and CDR2 FYNNEI. The CDR3 extends over 14 amino acids.

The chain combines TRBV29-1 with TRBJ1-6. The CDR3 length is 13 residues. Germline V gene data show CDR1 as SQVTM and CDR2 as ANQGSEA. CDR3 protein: CSVSSEGNSPLHF.

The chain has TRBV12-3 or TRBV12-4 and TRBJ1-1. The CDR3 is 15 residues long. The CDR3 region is CASSYRREMNTEAFF.

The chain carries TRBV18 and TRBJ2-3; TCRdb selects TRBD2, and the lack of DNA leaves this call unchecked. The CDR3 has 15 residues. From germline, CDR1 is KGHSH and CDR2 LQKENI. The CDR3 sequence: CASSPIATSGDTQYF.

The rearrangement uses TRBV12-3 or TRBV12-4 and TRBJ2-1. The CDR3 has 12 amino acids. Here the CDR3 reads CASSVWFNEQFF.

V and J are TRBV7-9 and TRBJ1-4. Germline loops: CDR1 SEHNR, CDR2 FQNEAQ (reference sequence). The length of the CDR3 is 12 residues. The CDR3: CASSLVWGKLFF.

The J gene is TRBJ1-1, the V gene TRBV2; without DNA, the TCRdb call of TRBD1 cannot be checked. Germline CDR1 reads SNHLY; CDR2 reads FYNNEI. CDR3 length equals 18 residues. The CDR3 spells CASSDYVGGYYRNTEAFF.

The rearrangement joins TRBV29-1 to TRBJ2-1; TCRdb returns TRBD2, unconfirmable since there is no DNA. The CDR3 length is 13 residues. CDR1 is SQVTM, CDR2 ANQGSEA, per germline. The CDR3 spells CSISGGGANEQFF.

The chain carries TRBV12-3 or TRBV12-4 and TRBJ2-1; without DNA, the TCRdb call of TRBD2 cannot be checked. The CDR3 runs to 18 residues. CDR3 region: CASSPGLAGGLIHNEQFF.

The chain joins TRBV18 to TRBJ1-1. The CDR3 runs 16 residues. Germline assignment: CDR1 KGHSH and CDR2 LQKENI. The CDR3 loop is CASSPMELTRGTEAFF.

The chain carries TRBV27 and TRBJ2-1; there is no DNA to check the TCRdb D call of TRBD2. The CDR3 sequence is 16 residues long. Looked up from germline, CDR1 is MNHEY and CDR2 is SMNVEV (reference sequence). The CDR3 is CASSFIGLAGHNEQFF.

The CDR3 spells CASSPRAQGSTEAFF. The chain carries TRBV7-9 and TRBJ1-1; with no DNA, the TCRdb D assignment of TRBD1 cannot be verified. The CDR3 runs 15 residues. Germline V gene lookup returns CDR1 SEHNR and CDR2 FQNEAQ (reference sequence).

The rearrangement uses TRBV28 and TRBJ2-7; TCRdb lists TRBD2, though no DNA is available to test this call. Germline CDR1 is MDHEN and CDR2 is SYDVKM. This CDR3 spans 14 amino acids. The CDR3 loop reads CASRSTSGGLEQYF.

The chain's CDR3 is CASTELSWVNNEQFF. V gene TRBV2 combines with J gene TRBJ2-1. Germline CDR1 and CDR2: SNHLY and FYNNEI. The CDR3 is made up of 15 amino acids.

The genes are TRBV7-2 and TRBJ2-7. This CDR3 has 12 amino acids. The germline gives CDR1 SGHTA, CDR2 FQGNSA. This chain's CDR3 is CASSAGLYEQYF.

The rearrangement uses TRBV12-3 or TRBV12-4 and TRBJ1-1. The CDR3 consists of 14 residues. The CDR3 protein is CASSPARQVLEAFF.

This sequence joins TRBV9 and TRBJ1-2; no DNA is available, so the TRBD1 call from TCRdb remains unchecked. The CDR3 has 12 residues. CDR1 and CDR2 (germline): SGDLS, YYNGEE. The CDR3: CASSALQDGYTF.